The 3 T cell receptor beta chains below all came from one sample that was sequenced in a study of glioma-infiltrating T cells. Using RNA template, CDR3s of TCR alpha and beta were amplified with iRepertoire arm-PCR. TCRdb fed the multiplex PCR reads into MiXCR, producing one record per CDR3 protein. Among under 200,000 distinct CDR3 sequences, more than 35% were seen once, and the ten largest hold 4% to 6.5%. The sample comprised glioma tissue, nonneoplastic brain tissue, or PBMCs (not recorded which). These receptors came from a human donor with low-grade glioma or glioblastoma, undergoing nonglioma brain surgery, or in good health (not recorded which).

Many counts were recorded for this clonotype. This chain uses TRBV24-1 with TRBJ1-2, with D possibly matching TRBD1 (5 bases). Per germline, CDR1 KGHDR and CDR2 SFDVKD. The CDR3 spans 12 residues. V was pared by 5 bases and J by 7 bases, with 10 bases between. As DNA, the CDR3 is TGTGCCACCAGTGGACAGAATCTTGGCTACACCTTC. Protein product: CATSGQNLGYTF.

As regards this clonotype: This clone may be a read error of a much larger clone one base away. The chain joins TRBV7-2 to TRBJ2-1; 11 bases match TRBD2. The CDR3 totals 17 residues. From germline, CDR1 is SGHTA and CDR2 FQGNSA. After removal of 5 bases from V and 1 base from J, the junction contained 7 bases not matched to a gene. The CDR3 DNA follows: TGTGCCAGCAGCCAACAGACTAGCGGGATTTCCTACAATGAGCAGTTCTTC. Translating it yields CASSQQTSGISYNEQFF. Looking up the rest from reference TRBV7-2 and TRBJ2-1 gives the full variable domain: GAGVSQSPSNKVTEKGKDVELRCDPISGHTALYWYRQSLGQGLEFLIYFQGNSAPDKSGLPSDRFSAERTGGSVSTLTIQRTQQEDSAVYLCASSQQTSGISYNEQFFGPGTRLTVL.

V gene TRBV7-9 combines with J gene TRBJ2-3, with D perhaps TRBD1 (5 bases). Germline V lookup: CDR1 SEHNR, CDR2 FQNEAQ (reference sequence). The V and J ends lost 5 bases and 0 bases respectively, with 12 bases between them. The CDR3 loop spans 15 amino acids. The CDR3 DNA is TGTGCCAGCAGCCTCAGGGTCATGAGCACAGATACGCAGTATTTT. It specifies CASSLRVMSTDTQYF.